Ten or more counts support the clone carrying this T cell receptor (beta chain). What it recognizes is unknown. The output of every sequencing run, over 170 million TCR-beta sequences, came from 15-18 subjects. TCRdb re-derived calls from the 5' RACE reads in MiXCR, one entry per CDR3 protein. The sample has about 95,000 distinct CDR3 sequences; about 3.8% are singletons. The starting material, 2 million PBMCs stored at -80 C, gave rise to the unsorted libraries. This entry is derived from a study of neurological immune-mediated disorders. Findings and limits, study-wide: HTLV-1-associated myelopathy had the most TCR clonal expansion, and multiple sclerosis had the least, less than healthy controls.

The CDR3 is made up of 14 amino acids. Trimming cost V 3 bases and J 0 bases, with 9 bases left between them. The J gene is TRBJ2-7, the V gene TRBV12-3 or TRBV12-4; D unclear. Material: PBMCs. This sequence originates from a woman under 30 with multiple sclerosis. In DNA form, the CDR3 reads TGTGCCAGCAGTTTCCGGAAGAGCTCCTACGAGCAGTACTTC. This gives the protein CASSFRKSSYEQYF.